Listed here is a single TCR beta chain. No cognate antigen has been identified for it. No much larger clonotype is one base removed from it; base qualities were not supplied. Because the library targeted alpha chains, this beta chain is an off-target read whose size means little. V was cut back by 6 bases and J by 1 base, leaving a gap of 12 bases between them. The CDR3 numbers 14 residues from cysteine through phenylalanine. The DNA shown is the 42-base CDR3, in frame from base 1. This entry comes from a study of spatial heterogeneity in lung cancer (dated 2019 in TCRdb). Notes on the research overall: Beta-chain transcripts were consistently detected in greater numbers than alpha-chain transcripts, which likely reflects a higher abundance of beta-chain transcripts. In the raw uncorrected reads, each unique combination of TCR and UMI appeared more than ten times on average. In non-small cell lung cancer, the study quantitatively compared TCR alpha and beta repertoires across several tumor regions, matched nontumor lung, and blood. Nonsynonymous mutation counts, determined by whole-exome sequencing of tumor tissue, were related to features of the TCR repertoire. At surgery, some 200 tumor regions, fewer than 85 matched nontumor lung samples and 56 PBMC samples were TCR-sequenced for both alpha and beta chains. Paper-wide results and their limitations: Confirming at a functional level the hypothesis that regional TCRs recognize regional mutations was considered to require additional single-cell paired TCR alpha and beta sequencing. Ubiquitous expanded tumor TCRs showed up in blood more often at tumor resection than at routine follow-up.

Interpreted using the paper, the time point label stands for: sample taken at primary tumor resection. Without any cell sorting, TCR sequencing was performed on whole RNA extracted either from tumor and nontumor lung tissue or from cryopreserved PBMC samples. The donors were around 69 patients from the lung TRACERx cohort who had early-stage, untreated non-small cell lung cancer. Patients were selected for TCR sequencing only if sufficient RNA was available from at least two tumor regions. The library was built by means of 5' RACE. For sequencing, a NextSeq 500 was employed. The TCR library protocol attached a unique molecular identifier to each TCR cDNA molecule to allow correction of PCR and sequencing errors. Per the source publication's procedure: TCR identification, UMI-based error correction and CDR3 extraction were all carried out with Decombinator tools. TCRs above a frequency of 2 per 1,000, corresponding to the top 1% of the tumor frequency distribution, were defined as expanded. Renyi diversity was computed with the R vegan package after each repertoire had been subsampled 100 times to 5,000 TCRs. CDR3 similarity networks were built from amino acid triplet string-kernel similarity, connecting CDR3s with pairwise similarity above 0.82. The raw public reads went through TCRdb reprocessing: fastp at Q25, MiXCR clone calling, in-frame beta chains kept. Each entry merges the rows of one CDR3 protein and shows their most common DNA and genes. TCRdb, rather than the study authors, made the V and J calls. The sample includes approximately 4,600 distinct CDR3 sequences, with about a third observed a single time. Roughly 35% of the sample rests with the top ten.

The chain is encoded by TRBV12-3 or TRBV12-4 joined to TRBJ1-1; the D region possibly corresponds to TRBD1 (5 bases align). This clonotype originated in a male donor with early-stage non-small cell lung cancer. The source material was PBMCs, sampled at surgery. The nucleotide sequence is given as TGTGCCAGCAGGGGCGGGACGGCGAACACTGAAGCTTTCTTT. Translated, it gives CASRGGTANTEAFF.